The 21 T cell receptor beta chains reported below all come from one sample, sequenced in a study of T cells in localized non-small cell lung cancer. Libraries were prepared by immunoSEQ multiplex PCR; TCRdb keeps only in-frame clonotypes and omits some of them. In the table there are about 59,000 clones, around 90% of which are singletons. The specimen comprised peripheral blood, sampled before any cancer treatment. The receptors originated from a man aged 40 to 70 with stage I squamous cell lung carcinoma.

This rearrangement joins TRBV7-3 to TRBJ1-4; D not certain. Trimming cost V 4 bases and J 8 bases, with 14 bases left between them. The length of the CDR3 is 14 residues. Germline V CDR1 and CDR2: SGHTA, FQGTGA. CDR3 coding DNA: TGTGCCAGCAGCTCCCCTCCCCTGGGCGAAAAACTGTTTTTT. Translating gives CASSSPPLGEKLFF.

This chain uses TRBV28 with TRBJ1-3; D not resolved. V was trimmed by 2 bases and J by 0 bases, leaving 8 bases between them. CDR1 and CDR2 (germline): MDHEN, SYDVKM. The CDR3 is 15 residues long. For the CDR3, the DNA is TGTGCCAGCAGTTTAAGACCGCACTCTGGAAACACCATATATTTT. It encodes CASSLRPHSGNTIYF.

This chain uses TRBV9 with TRBJ2-3, with a possible D match to TRBD1 (6 bases). V lost 1 base and J 3 bases, leaving 12 bases between the germline ends. Germline CDR1 SGDLS, CDR2 YYNGEE. CDR3 size: 15 residues. CDR3 nucleotides: TGTGCCAGCAGCGTAACCCCAAGGGGGACAGATACGCAGTATTTT. It yields the protein CASSVTPRGTDTQYF.

This rearrangement joins TRBV19 to TRBJ2-7, with D possibly TRBD1 on 6 matching bases. The CDR3 covers 14 residues. Germline V CDR1 and CDR2: LNHDA, SQIVND (reference sequence). V lost 5 bases, J lost 2 bases, and 13 bases lay in between. CDR3 DNA sequence: TGTGCCAGTAGTCCGGGACAAATCACCTACGAGCAGTACTTC. Protein sequence: CASSPGQITYEQYF.

V and J are TRBV5-1 and TRBJ2-5; maybe TRBD1 (5 bases). This CDR3 contains 13 residues. CDR1 is SGHRS and CDR2 is YFSETQ in the germline V gene. Trimming took off 2 bases at V and 2 bases at J, with 7 bases between the two ends. CDR3 sequence (DNA): TGCGCCAGCAGCTTCAGGGTGCAAGAGACCCAGTACTTC. Amino acids: CASSFRVQETQYF.

CDR3 loop: CASSPTGTGGGYYNEQFF. As DNA, the CDR3 is TGTGCCAGCAGCCCGACCGGGACAGGGGGCGGCTATTACAATGAGCAGTTCTTC. The V gene is TRBV7-3, the J gene TRBJ2-1; TRBD1 matches at 12 bases. V lost 5 bases, J lost 4 bases, and 12 bases stayed unmatched. CDR3 size: 18 residues. In germline, CDR1 is SGHTA, CDR2 FQGTGA.

This CDR3 is CASSPGLAGNIQYF. The CDR3 DNA reads as TGTGCCAGCAGCCCCGGACTAGCGGGAAACATTCAGTACTTC. The V gene is TRBV28, the J gene TRBJ2-4; 11 positions agree with TRBD2. This CDR3 has 14 amino acids. Germline assignment: CDR1 MDHEN and CDR2 SYDVKM. The J segment lost 6 bases and the V segment lost 6 bases, leaving 4 bases of the junction unmatched.

The chain is built from TRBV6-5 and TRBJ2-5; D possibly corresponds to TRBD1 (7 bases). This CDR3 has 13 amino acids. Germline CDR1 is MNHEY and CDR2 is SVGAGI. Trimming stripped 6 bases from V and 5 bases from J, with 13 bases between. This chain's CDR3 is CASSPQGRETQYF. As DNA, the CDR3 is TGTGCCAGCAGCCCACAGGGGAGGGAGACCCAGTACTTC.

The genes are TRBV10-3 and TRBJ2-1; 8 nucleotides agree with TRBD1. The germline CDR1 and CDR2 sequences are ENHRY and SYGVKD. Trimming cost V 6 bases and J 3 bases; bases outside gene matches: 4. This CDR3 has 14 amino acids. CDR3 region: CAISGTGDYNEQFF. The CDR3 coding sequence is TGTGCCATCAGCGGGACAGGCGACTACAATGAGCAGTTCTTC.

CDR3 sequence: CASTSRRETQYF. The CDR3 bases are TGTGCCAGTACCAGCCGGCGGGAGACCCAGTACTTC. This chain joins TRBV19 and TRBJ2-5, with no clear D. Germline loops: CDR1 LNHDA, CDR2 SQIVND (reference sequence). CDR3 length equals 12 residues. V lost 7 bases to trimming and J lost 5 bases, with 11 bases between them. Full variable domain (missing parts from reference TRBV19 and TRBJ2-5): DGGITQSPKYLFRKEGQNVTLSCEQNLNHDAMYWYRQDPGQGLRLIYYSQIVNDFQKGDIAEGYSVSREKKESFPLTVTSAQKNPTAFYLCASTSRRETQYFGPGTRLLVL.

This sequence joins TRBV28 and TRBJ2-3, with a weak D call TRBD1 (6 bases). CDR3 length equals 16 residues. V lost 4 bases to trimming and J lost 0 bases, with 14 bases between them. The germline V gene encodes CDR1 MDHEN and CDR2 SYDVKM. The CDR3 loop reads CASSSGQPFSTDTQYF. CDR3 coding DNA: TGTGCCAGCAGTTCCGGACAGCCGTTCAGCACAGATACGCAGTATTTT. The variable domain in full, completed from reference TRBV28 and TRBJ2-3, reads DVKVTQSSRYLVKRTGEKVFLECVQDMDHENMFWYRQDPGLGLRLIYFSYDVKMKEKGDIPEGYSVSREKKERFSLILESASTNQTSMYLCASSSGQPFSTDTQYFGPGTRLTVL.

The CDR3 is CSAGTTDEQFF. In DNA, the CDR3 is TGCAGTGCTGGGACTACCGATGAGCAGTTCTTC. V and J are TRBV20-1 and TRBJ2-1; 7 positions agree with TRBD2. This CDR3 spans 11 amino acids. V shed 5 bases and J 8 bases; nucleotides not matched to a gene: 3. Germline lookup yields CDR1 DFQATT and CDR2 SNEGSKA (reference sequence).

This chain joins TRBV10-3 and TRBJ2-5; D remains unclear. The CDR3 spans 11 residues. Trimming removed 2 bases from V and 7 bases from J, with 5 bases in between. The germline V gene has CDR1 ENHRY and CDR2 SYGVKD. This CDR3 is CAISEVGTQYF. In DNA form, the CDR3 reads TGTGCCATCAGTGAGGTGGGGACCCAGTACTTC.

The chain uses TRBV21-1 and TRBJ2-7; the table assigns TRBD2, which was not confirmed against the DNA. TRBV21-1 is given as a pseudogene. The CDR3 has 19 amino acids. The CDR3 sequence: CASSKAWTSGRKGRYEQYF. The CDR3 DNA sequence: TGTGCCAGCAGCAAAGCATGGACTAGCGGGAGAAAGGGTAGGTACGAGCAGTACTTC.

This chain uses TRBV6-6 with TRBJ2-7; D is undetermined. CDR3 length: 11 residues. Germline V gene lookup returns CDR1 MNHNY and CDR2 SVGAGI (reference sequence). Trimming cost V 6 bases and J 0 bases, with 3 bases left between them. The CDR3 DNA follows: TGTGCCAGCAGACTCTCCTACGAGCAGTACTTC. As protein: CASRLSYEQYF.

This clone showed up just once. The chain employs TRBV6-1 and TRBJ2-2, with 7 bases fitting TRBD2. V trimming: 5 bases; J trimming: 3 bases; junction bases outside the gene matches: 0. This CDR3 is 13 amino acids long. Germline V gene lookup returns CDR1 MNHNS and CDR2 SASEGT. The CDR3 DNA is TGTGCCAGCAGTCGGGAGGACACCGGGGAGCTGTTTTTT. This sequence encodes CASSREDTGELFF.

About this clone itself: The junction does not match germline at one end; this may be a read error. This chain joins TRBV5-4 and TRBJ1-5, with a weak D call TRBD1 (5 bases). CDR1 and CDR2 from the germline V gene are SGHNT and YYREEE (reference sequence). The CDR3 is 15 amino acids. CDR3 sequence: CASSQEERQNQPQHF. CDR3 in DNA: TGCGCCAGCAGCCAAGAAGAGAGACAGAATCAGCCCCAGCATTTT.

This chain uses TRBV7-2 with TRBJ2-7; 12 bases align to TRBD2. CDR1 and CDR2 from the germline V gene are SGHTA and FQGNSA. With 5 bases clipped from V and 7 bases from J, the junction kept 9 bases outside the gene matches. This CDR3 comprises 15 residues. As DNA, the CDR3 is TGTGCCAGCAGCCCTCGACTAGCGGGAGCGAGTGAGCAGTACTTC. Residues: CASSPRLAGASEQYF. The whole variable domain, filled in from reference TRBV7-2 and TRBJ2-7, reads GAGVSQSPSNKVTEKGKDVELRCDPISGHTALYWYRQSLGQGLEFLIYFQGNSAPDKSGLPSDRFSAERTGGSVSTLTIQRTQQEDSAVYLCASSPRLAGASEQYFGPGTRLTVT.

This rearrangement joins TRBV7-2 to TRBJ1-4; no firm D call. V gave up 5 bases and J gave up 8 bases, with 18 bases separating them. Germline CDR1 reads SGHTA; CDR2 reads FQGNSA. This CDR3 is built from 15 residues. Written as DNA, the CDR3 is TGTGCCAGCAGCGGCCAGGTGGCGCACGGCGAAAAACTGTTTTTT. As protein: CASSGQVAHGEKLFF.

This sequence joins TRBV6-5 and TRBJ2-7, with TRBD2 matching over 7 bases. Germline assignment: CDR1 MNHEY and CDR2 SVGAGI. The J segment lost 12 bases and the V segment lost 2 bases, leaving 4 bases of the junction unmatched. The CDR3 spans 11 residues. This CDR3 is CASSYGGGLYF. The CDR3 DNA reads TGTGCCAGCAGTTACGGGGGGGGACTGTACTTC.

This chain links TRBV7-3 with TRBJ1-2; D gene unclear. Per the germline V gene, CDR1 is SGHTA and CDR2 is FQGTGA. This CDR3 contains 15 residues. Trimming shortened V by 2 bases and J by 8 bases, and 18 bases separated the two germline ends. The CDR3 here is CASSLYFRGSGGYTF. CDR3 DNA: TGTGCCAGCAGCTTATACTTCCGGGGATCGGGCGGCTACACCTTC.